This record concerns one T cell receptor (beta chain) sequence. Antigen: not known. The data were obtained in a study of T cell responses to AZD1222 COVID-19 vaccine. The length of the CDR3 is 18 residues. The V segment lost 0 bases and the J segment 7 bases; nucleotides outside the gene matches: 8. CDR1 and CDR2 (germline): SGHNT, YENEEA. General study points: Regions left unmutated in variants are reportedly the target of nearly half of spike-specific TCRs. Spike-specific TCR breadth and depth were elevated following two AZD1222 doses. Repertoire sampling occurred only after the peak T cell response.

The repertoire was sequenced with immunoSEQ multiplex PCR; TCRdb's copy has only in-frame clones and lacks some. This sample has more than 120,000 clones, with 85% to 90% found just once. Analysis merged second doses at about 4 or about 12 weeks. The sequence was obtained from an adult who received the AZD1222 COVID-19 vaccine. This chain links TRBV11-3 with TRBJ2-3; TRBD2 matches 15 bases. The specimen comprised peripheral blood, sampled 28 days after the second AZD1222 dose. The CDR3 sequence is CASSLDSAGTSGRNTQYF. CDR3 nucleotide sequence: TGTGCCAGCAGCTTAGACTCTGCCGGGACTAGCGGGAGGAATACGCAGTATTTT.